The present T cell receptor beta chain was sequenced within a study of T cell responses to AZD1222 COVID-19 vaccine. Study at large: Second doses at about 4 or about 12 weeks were pooled.

Broader study findings: Spike-spanning, vaccine-associated CD4 TCRs were dominant at 160-218 and 743-854.

Using immunoSEQ multiplex PCR, the repertoire was profiled, and TCRdb retains in-frame clones only, with some absent. Of 150,000 or so clones listed, around 89% are singletons. Worth noting for this clone: The antigen is unknown.

The CDR3 is 13 residues long. The ends lost 5 bases at V and 3 bases at J; junction bases unmatched: 2. The V gene is TRBV12-3 or TRBV12-4, the J gene TRBJ2-7; 9 nucleotides agree with TRBD1. The receptor was isolated from an adult in good health. Source: peripheral blood, taken on day 0 of AZD1222 vaccination. CDR3 in DNA: TGTGCCAGCAGTGGACAGGGGATCTACGAGCAGTACTTC. This translates into CASSGQGIYEQYF.